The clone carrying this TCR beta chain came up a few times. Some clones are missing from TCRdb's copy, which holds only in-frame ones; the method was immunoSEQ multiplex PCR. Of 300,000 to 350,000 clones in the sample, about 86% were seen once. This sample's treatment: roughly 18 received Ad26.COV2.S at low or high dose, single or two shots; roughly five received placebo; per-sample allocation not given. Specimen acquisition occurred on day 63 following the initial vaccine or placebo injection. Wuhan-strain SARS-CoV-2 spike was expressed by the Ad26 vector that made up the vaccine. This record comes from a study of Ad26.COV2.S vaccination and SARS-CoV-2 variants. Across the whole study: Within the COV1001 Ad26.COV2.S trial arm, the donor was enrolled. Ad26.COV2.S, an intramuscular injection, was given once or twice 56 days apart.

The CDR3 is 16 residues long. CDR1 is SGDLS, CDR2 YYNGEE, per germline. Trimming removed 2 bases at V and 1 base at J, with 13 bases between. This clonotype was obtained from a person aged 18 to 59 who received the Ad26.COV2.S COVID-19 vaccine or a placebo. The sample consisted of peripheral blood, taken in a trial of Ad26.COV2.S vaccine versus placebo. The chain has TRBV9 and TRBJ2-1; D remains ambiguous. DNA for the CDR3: TGTGCCAGCAGCGTTTCGGTGGGTACTTCCTACAATGAGCAGTTCTTC. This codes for CASSVSVGTSYNEQFF.